The 16 T cell receptor beta chains below come from one sample, sequenced in a study of blood T cell repertoires in COVID-19 (dated by TCRdb to the early 2020s). The method was the immunoSEQ multiplex PCR assay. TCRdb retrieved this table from immuneACCESS and kept in-frame rearrangements only. Not all clones are present; in checked studies, unresolved V genes account for under half, and no reason is known for the remainder. The sample contains about 480,000 clones, about 88% of them found a single time. Roughly 8% of the sample comes from the top ten. The specimen sequenced was peripheral blood. These receptor sequences come from a woman between 50 and 59 years old with COVID-19, enrolled during active disease.

This clone was observed a single time. This chain links TRBV4-1 with TRBJ2-1, with TRBD1 identical over 7 bases. The V gene's germline CDR1 is MGHRA and CDR2 YSYEKL. The V segment lost 1 base and the J segment 8 bases; nucleotides outside the gene matches: 8. This CDR3 has 15 amino acids. The CDR3 is CASSQGWDSKDEQFF. CDR3 coding DNA: TGCGCCAGCAGCCAAGGGTGGGACAGTAAGGATGAGCAGTTCTTC.

This clone is a singleton in its sample. The chain uses TRBV30 and TRBJ2-7; D is undetermined. Germline V gene sequence: CDR1 GTSNPN, CDR2 SVGIG (reference sequence). With 3 bases removed from V and 0 bases from J, the gap between germline ends came to 6 bases. The length of the CDR3 is 12 residues. The chain's CDR3 is CAWSVNSYEQYF. The CDR3, as DNA: TGTGCCTGGAGCGTAAACTCCTACGAGCAGTACTTC.

V and J are TRBV11-2 and TRBJ2-3; TRBD1 agrees at 12 bases. The CDR3 has 18 amino acids. The V and J ends lost 0 bases and 5 bases, in that order; junction bases with no gene match: 9. Germline CDR1 is SGHAT and CDR2 is FQNNGV. The CDR3 here is CASSLDLTGQGAGDTQYF. The CDR3 bases are TGTGCCAGCAGCTTAGATCTCACGGGACAGGGGGCAGGAGATACGCAGTATTTT.

This sequence joins TRBV5-6 and TRBJ1-5, with a possible D match to TRBD1 (5 bases). The germline gives CDR1 SGHDT, CDR2 YYEEEE. The CDR3 consists of 14 residues. Trimming pared 0 bases from V and 7 bases from J, leaving 11 bases between. The CDR3 loop reads CASSLEGSPQPQHF. For the CDR3, the DNA is TGTGCCAGCAGCTTGGAGGGGTCCCCGCAGCCCCAGCATTTT.

The V call is TRBV3-1 (or the pseudogene TRBV3-2), the J call TRBJ1-1; no definite D call. CDR3 length: 15 residues. V was clipped by 1 base and J by 0 bases, with 9 bases between them. Germline V gene data show CDR1 as LGHDT and CDR2 as YNNKEL (reference sequence). The CDR3: CASSQVLYLNTEAFF. The DNA for the CDR3 is TGTGCCAGCAGCCAAGTATTGTATTTGAACACTGAAGCTTTCTTT.

V and J are TRBV30 and TRBJ2-5; 8 nucleotides align to TRBD2. The CDR3 loop spans 14 amino acids. The V segment lost 4 bases and the J segment 4 bases; nucleotides outside the gene matches: 8. The germline V gene has CDR1 GTSNPN and CDR2 SVGIG (reference sequence). For the CDR3, the DNA is TGTGCCTGGAAACCCCGGGGGGGCGGAGAGACCCAGTACTTC. Translated, it gives CAWKPRGGGETQYF.

The sample holds one count of this clone. The chain recombines TRBV3-1 (or the pseudogene TRBV3-2) with TRBJ2-4; 9 bases agree with TRBD2. The CDR3 covers 16 residues. The V and J ends lost 2 bases and 4 bases, in that order; junction bases with no gene match: 6. Germline assignment: CDR1 LGHDT and CDR2 YNNKEL (reference sequence). CDR3 residues: CASSQNVAGEKNIQYF. The CDR3 nucleotides read TGTGCCAGCAGCCAAAATGTAGCGGGGGAAAAAAACATTCAGTACTTC.

The chain uses TRBV9 and TRBJ2-7; TRBD2 is a possible D gene (7 bases). V was shortened by 5 bases and J by 8 bases, with 17 bases between the two germline ends. The CDR3 consists of 13 residues. Germline CDR1 and CDR2: SGDLS and YYNGEE. CDR3 loop: CASSDVRGAQQYF. CDR3 coding DNA: TGTGCCAGCAGTGACGTACGGGGGGCTCAGCAGTACTTC.

V and J are TRBV6-5 and TRBJ1-2, with TRBD1 matching 7 bases. V shed 4 bases and J 8 bases; nucleotides not matched to a gene: 7. The CDR3 has 13 residues. The germline CDR1 and CDR2 sequences are MNHEY and SVGAGI. The CDR3 coding sequence is TGTGCCAGCAGTTTCTCAGGGGGGGACGGCTACACCTTC. Translated: CASSFSGGDGYTF.

CDR3 residues: CASSGTGVNYGELFF. CDR3 bases: TGTGCCAGCAGCGGGACAGGGGTAAATTACGGGGAGCTGTTTTTT. This rearrangement joins TRBV6-2 or TRBV6-3 to TRBJ2-2; TRBD1 matches 10 bases. Germline V lookup: CDR1 MNHEY, CDR2 SVGEGT. V lost 6 bases and J lost 7; bases outside the gene matches: 8. The CDR3 contains 15 residues.

This clone was recorded a few times. The rearrangement uses TRBV2 and TRBJ2-2, with 10 bases fitting TRBD1. V lost 4 bases and J lost 6; bases outside the gene matches: 5. The CDR3 has 15 amino acids. CDR1 and CDR2 (germline): SNHLY, FYNNEI. Here the CDR3 reads CASSGDRGVSGELFF. CDR3 nucleotide sequence: TGTGCCAGCAGTGGGGACAGGGGCGTTTCCGGGGAGCTGTTTTTT.

V usage is TRBV28 and J usage is TRBJ1-4, with D unclear. Germline V gene lookup returns CDR1 MDHEN and CDR2 SYDVKM. The CDR3 spans 16 residues. The V end was cut by 5 bases, the J end by 2 bases, with 15 bases between. CDR3 protein: CASSPKGGHTNEKLFF. The CDR3 DNA is TGTGCCAGCAGTCCTAAGGGCGGGCACACTAATGAAAAACTGTTTTTT.

The V call is TRBV2, the J call TRBJ1-1, with D possibly being TRBD1 (6 bases). CDR3 length: 12 residues. Germline values: CDR1 SNHLY, CDR2 FYNNEI. V shed 8 bases and J shed 4 bases, with 11 bases lying between them. The CDR3 bases are TGTGCCAGCCAAAGGGGGGGCACTGAAGCTTTCTTT. Translating gives CASQRGGTEAFF.

This chain uses TRBV12-3 or TRBV12-4 with TRBJ1-2; 9 nucleotides align to TRBD1. This CDR3 is built from 13 residues. V was clipped by 7 bases and J by 7 bases; unmatched bases: 7. The CDR3 reads CASKDRGNFGYTF. The CDR3 bases are TGTGCCAGCAAGGACAGGGGTAATTTTGGCTACACCTTC.

The chain combines TRBV5-1 with TRBJ2-7; D might be TRBD1 (5 bases). CDR1 and CDR2 from the germline V gene are SGHRS and YFSETQ. V lost 0 bases and J lost 1, with 11 bases in between. This CDR3 has 15 residues. In nucleotides, the CDR3 is TGCGCCAGCAGCTTGGCTTTGGGGCTTTCCTACGAGCAGTACTTC. This gives the protein CASSLALGLSYEQYF.

V usage is TRBV19 and J usage is TRBJ1-4, with D unclear. V lost 5 bases and J 5 bases, leaving 6 bases between the germline ends. This CDR3 is 12 amino acids long. Germline CDR1 is LNHDA and CDR2 is SQIVND (reference sequence). The CDR3 here is CASSWLNEKLFF. The DNA for the CDR3 is TGTGCCAGTAGTTGGCTGAATGAAAAACTGTTTTTT. The full variable domain, completed using reference TRBV19 and TRBJ1-4, is DGGITQSPKYLFRKEGQNVTLSCEQNLNHDAMYWYRQDPGQGLRLIYYSQIVNDFQKGDIAEGYSVSREKKESFPLTVTSAQKNPTAFYLCASSWLNEKLFFGSGTQLSVL.